This T cell receptor beta chain stems from a study of T cells in Graves' hyperthyroidism and ophthalmopathy. The V end lost 4 bases, the J end lost 7 bases, and 13 bases lay between the germline ends. CDR1 SGHVS and CDR2 FNYEAQ come from the germline V gene. The CDR3 has 13 residues. The investigators amplified TCR beta CDR3 regions from RNA transcripts. Primed by the HTBI set, a first-round RT-PCR was run on the TCR CDR3. TCRdb independently ran MiXCR on the multiplex PCR reads; one entry per CDR3 protein. The sample includes about 98,000 distinct CDR3 sequences, around 37% seen only once; the top ten take roughly a tenth.

Sequences were obtained from peripheral blood or thyroid tissue (not recorded which). V and J are TRBV7-6 and TRBJ1-1, with D perhaps TRBD1 (6 bases). This clonotype originated in a woman aged 25 to 39 with Graves' hyperthyroidism. CDR3 amino acids: CASSYRAKGEAFF. CDR3 in DNA: TGTGCCAGCAGCTACAGGGCCAAGGGTGAAGCTTTCTTT.